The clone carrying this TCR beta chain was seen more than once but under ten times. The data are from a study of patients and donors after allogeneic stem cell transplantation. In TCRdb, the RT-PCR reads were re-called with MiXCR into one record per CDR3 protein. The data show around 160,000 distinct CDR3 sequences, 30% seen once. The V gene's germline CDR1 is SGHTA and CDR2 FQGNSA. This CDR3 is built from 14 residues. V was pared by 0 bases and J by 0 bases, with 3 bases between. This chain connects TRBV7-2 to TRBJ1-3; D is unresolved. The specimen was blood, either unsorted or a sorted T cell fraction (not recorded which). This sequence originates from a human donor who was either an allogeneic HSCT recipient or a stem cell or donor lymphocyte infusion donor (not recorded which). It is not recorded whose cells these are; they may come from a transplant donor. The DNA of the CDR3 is TGTGCCAGCAGCTTAGCGAACTCTGGAAACACCATATATTTT. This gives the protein CASSLANSGNTIYF.